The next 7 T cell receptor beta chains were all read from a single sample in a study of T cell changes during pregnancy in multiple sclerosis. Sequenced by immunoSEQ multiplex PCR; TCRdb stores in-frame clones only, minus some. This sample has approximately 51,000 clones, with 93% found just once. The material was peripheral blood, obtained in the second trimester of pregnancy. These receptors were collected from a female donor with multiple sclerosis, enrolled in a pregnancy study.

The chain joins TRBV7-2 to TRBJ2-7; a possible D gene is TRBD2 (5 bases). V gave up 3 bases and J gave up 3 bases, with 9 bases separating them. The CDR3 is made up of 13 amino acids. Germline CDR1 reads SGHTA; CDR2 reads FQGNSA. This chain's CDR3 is CASSFRLFYEQYF. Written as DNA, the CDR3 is TGTGCCAGCAGCTTTAGACTATTCTACGAGCAGTACTTC.

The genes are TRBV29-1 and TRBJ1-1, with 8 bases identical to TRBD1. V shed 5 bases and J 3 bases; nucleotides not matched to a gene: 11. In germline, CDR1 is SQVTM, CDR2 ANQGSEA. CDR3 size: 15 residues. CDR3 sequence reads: CSVQSIQGADTEAFF. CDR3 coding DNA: TGCAGCGTTCAAAGTATTCAGGGGGCTGACACTGAAGCTTTCTTT.

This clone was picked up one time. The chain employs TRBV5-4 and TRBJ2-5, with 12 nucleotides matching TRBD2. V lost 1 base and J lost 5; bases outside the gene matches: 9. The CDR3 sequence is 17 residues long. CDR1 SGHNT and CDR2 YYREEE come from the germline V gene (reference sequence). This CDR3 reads CASSLSRLAGVFETQYF. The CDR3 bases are TGTGCCAGCAGCTTGTCCCGACTAGCGGGAGTGTTTGAGACCCAGTACTTC.

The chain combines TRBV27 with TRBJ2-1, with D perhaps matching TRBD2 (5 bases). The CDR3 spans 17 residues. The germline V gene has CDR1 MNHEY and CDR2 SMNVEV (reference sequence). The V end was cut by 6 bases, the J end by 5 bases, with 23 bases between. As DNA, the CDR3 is TGTGCCAGCAGCTTTTTTTTTCGAACAGCGGATAACAATGAGCAGTTCTTC. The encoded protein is CASSFFFRTADNNEQFF.

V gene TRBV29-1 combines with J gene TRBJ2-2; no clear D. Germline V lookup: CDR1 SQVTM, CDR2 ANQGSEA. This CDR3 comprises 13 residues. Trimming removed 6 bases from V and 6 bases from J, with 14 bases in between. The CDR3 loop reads CSVVTRHAGELFF. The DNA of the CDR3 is TGCAGCGTCGTGACACGACACGCCGGGGAGCTGTTTTTT.

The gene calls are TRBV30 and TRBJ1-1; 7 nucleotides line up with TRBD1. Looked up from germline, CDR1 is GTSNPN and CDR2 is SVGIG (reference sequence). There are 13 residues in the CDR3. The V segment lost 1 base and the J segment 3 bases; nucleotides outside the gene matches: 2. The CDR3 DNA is TGTGCCTGGAGTGCTACAGGGGACACTGAAGCTTTCTTT. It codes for CAWSATGDTEAFF.

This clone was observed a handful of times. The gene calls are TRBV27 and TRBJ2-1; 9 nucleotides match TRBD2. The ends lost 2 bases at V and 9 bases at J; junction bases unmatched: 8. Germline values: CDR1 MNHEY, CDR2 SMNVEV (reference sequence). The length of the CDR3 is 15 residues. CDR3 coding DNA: TGTGCCAGCAGTTTAATAGCGGGAGAGCTGTTTGAGCAGTTCTTC. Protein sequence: CASSLIAGELFEQFF.